This TCR beta chain was sequenced for a study of cytomegalovirus exposure and HLA in healthy donors. Assay used: immunoSEQ multiplex PCR; TCRdb lists only in-frame clones, some missing. The table has about 150,000 clones, 85% to 90% seen once. As concerns this clone: The antigen remains unidentified.

Trimming pared 1 base from V and 2 bases from J, leaving 16 bases between. This CDR3 is built from 17 residues. Whole-study results and caveats: Published work reported that the classifier diagnosed cytomegalovirus status with high specificity and sensitivity.

This TCR was sampled from a human donor in good health. The chain couples TRBV23-1 to TRBJ2-3, with D perhaps TRBD1 (6 bases). TRBV23-1 is recorded as an ORF, its role being uncertain. The specimen sequenced was PBMCs. The CDR3 sequence is CASSQFGQGTYTDTQYF. Written as DNA, the CDR3 is TGCGCCAGCAGTCAATTCGGGCAGGGGACGTACACAGATACGCAGTATTTT.